This TCR beta chain originates from a study of T-cell reconstitution after alpha-beta-depleted transplantation in children. Findings and caveats of the study: From surviving recipient T cells and thymic progenitors came the high day-60 TCRbeta diversity observed in some patients. The study reportedly traced alpha-beta T cells about two months after transplant to several hundred expanded graft clones. From newly produced T cells came most of the T-cell counts and diversity one year after transplant.

In germline, CDR1 is SGHRS, CDR2 YFSETQ. The CDR3 is 14 amino acids. The ends were cut back, 0 bases at V and 7 bases at J, with 13 bases in the middle. This clonotype was counted at least ten times. Its antigen is currently unknown. Unique molecular identifiers were used in preparing the TCRbeta library. TCRdb reprocessed the PCR reads via MiXCR and lists one record per CDR3 protein. The table has 200,000 to 250,000 distinct CDR3 sequences, 9.5% to 13% seen once. The sequencing used PBMCs, collected before TCRalphabeta/CD19-depleted stem cell transplant. The gene calls are TRBV5-1 and TRBJ1-1; D ambiguous. This clonotype originated in a child younger than two with acute myeloid leukemia, due to receive a stem cell transplant. This chain's CDR3 is CASSLVVGYDEAFF. DNA for the CDR3: TGCGCCAGCAGCTTGGTAGTGGGGTACGATGAAGCTTTCTTT.